These T cell receptor beta chains were read from a single sample in a study of cytomegalovirus exposure and HLA in healthy donors. Profiled with immunoSEQ multiplex PCR; TCRdb holds only in-frame clones, not every one. This table holds about 110,000 clones, around 67% found once. Sequenced input: PBMCs. Receptor source: a woman between 40 and 50 years old in good health and CMV-seropositive. CDR3s leave out the opening cysteine and the closing phenylalanine or tryptophan.

ASSFGEDYEQY | TRBJ2-7 | TRBV27
ASSLRESYNEQF | TRBJ2-1 | TRBV7-3
ASSLGTGGAETQY | TRBJ2-5 | TRBV5-1
ASDRLEAHQPQH | TRBJ1-5 | TRBV19
ASSLSPTGLDTEAF | TRBJ1-1 | TRBV5-1
ASSLEGGDPRGQF | TRBJ2-1 | TRBV5-4
SVLTGGNYGYT | TRBJ1-2 | TRBV29-1
ASSLQMNTEAF | TRBJ1-1 | TRBV7-2
ASSLEGGAPLSGANVLT | TRBJ2-6 | TRBV5-4
ASSFTRQWGKELF | TRBJ2-2 | TRBV7-2
ASSPRLGDIRNTEAF | TRBJ1-1 | TRBV18
ASSVTSGTGGTNEKLF | TRBJ1-4 | TRBV9
ASGGVQETQY | TRBJ2-5 | TRBV2
ASSHETEEAF | TRBJ1-1 | TRBV6-5
ASSFRNTGELF | TRBJ2-2 | TRBV7-7
ASSSRTGENEKLF | TRBJ1-4 | TRBV9
ASSRSGANTEAF | TRBJ1-1 | TRBV4-3
ASSLAGQETDYGYT | TRBJ1-2 | TRBV5-1
ASSDYRGAGNTIY | TRBJ1-3 | TRBV9